The clone carrying this T cell receptor (beta chain) came up a few times. Its antigen is not identified. Unique molecular identifiers were present on cDNA, and template switching added a universal primer site. TCRdb recomputed calls from the 5' RACE reads with MiXCR, one row per CDR3 protein. The profile covers roughly 480,000 distinct CDR3 sequences, with 24% appearing a single time and 2.9% taken by the ten largest. This sample is drawn from a study of identical twins. Study observations and caveats: In monozygotic twins, models underestimated the sharing of out-of-frame TCR alpha. Insertions were fewer in abundant cord blood beta clonotypes, whereas memory repertoires showed none of this pattern.

Germline CDR1 reads MNHEY; CDR2 reads SVGEGT. Germline trimming cut 0 bases from V and 7 bases from J; bases unmatched to any gene: 6. This CDR3 is 17 amino acids long. Separately, the same data were catalogued under a study of T cells expressing NK-cell markers. This second study notes: One of eight sequenced donors was HCMV-seronegative; the other seven were seropositive.

Sequenced: CD4+ T cells sorted from blood. The sequence was obtained from a woman under 30 in good health. The genes are TRBV6-2 or TRBV6-3 and TRBJ2-2, with 12 bases lining up with TRBD2. The CDR3 loop is CASSYSASGRAGGELFF. The DNA of the CDR3 is TGTGCCAGCAGTTACTCAGCTAGCGGGAGGGCCGGCGGGGAGCTGTTTTTT.